This T cell receptor beta chain was captured in a study of blood T cell repertoires in COVID-19. Repertoires were generated with immunoSEQ multiplex PCR, while TCRdb's copy carries only in-frame clones and drops some. This sample carries some 200,000 clones, roughly 79% of them seen once, and the ten largest clones take approximately 12%. This CDR3 has 20 residues. V shed 0 bases, J shed 3 bases, and the junction held 12 bases outside the gene matches. Germline values: CDR1 LGHNA, CDR2 YNFKEQ. V usage is TRBV4-2 and J usage is TRBJ2-4; 12 bases align to TRBD2. This TCR came from an elderly woman with COVID-19, enrolled during active disease. Source material: peripheral blood. The CDR3 here is CASSQDPSGGAFQVKNIQYF. The CDR3 region has the DNA TGTGCCAGCAGCCAAGACCCTAGCGGGGGGGCCTTCCAAGTCAAAAACATTCAGTACTTC.